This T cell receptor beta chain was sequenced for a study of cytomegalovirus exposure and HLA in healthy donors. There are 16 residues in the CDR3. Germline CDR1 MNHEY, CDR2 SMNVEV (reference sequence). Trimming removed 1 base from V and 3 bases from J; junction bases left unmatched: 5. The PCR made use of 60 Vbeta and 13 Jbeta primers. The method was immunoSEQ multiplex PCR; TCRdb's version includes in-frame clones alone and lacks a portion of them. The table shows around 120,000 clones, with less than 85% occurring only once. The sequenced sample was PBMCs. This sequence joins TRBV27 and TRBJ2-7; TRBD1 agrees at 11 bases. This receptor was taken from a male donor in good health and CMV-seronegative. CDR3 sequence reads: CASSLFPGTGGYEQYF. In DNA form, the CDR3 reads TGTGCCAGCAGTTTATTTCCCGGGACAGGGGGCTACGAGCAGTACTTC.